This T cell receptor beta chain was profiled in a study of CD8 T cells in Susac syndrome. The CDR3 has 15 amino acids. Trimming shortened V by 1 base and J by 6 bases, and 10 bases separated the two germline ends. Looked up from germline, CDR1 is MGHRA and CDR2 is YSYEKL. Random hexamers were used to reverse transcribe an amount of roughly 0.45 to 1 ug RNA. MiXCR, run by TCRdb on the immunoSEQ multiplex PCR reads, gives a single entry per CDR3 protein. The sample has about 140,000 distinct CDR3 sequences; 85% to 95% are singletons. The TCR was taken from a human donor with Susac syndrome. The chain recombines TRBV4-1 with TRBJ2-6; D ambiguous. The specimen was CD4+ T cells from PBMCs. The CDR3 region is CASSQGRDVANVLTF. For the CDR3, the DNA is TGCGCCAGCAGCCAAGGGCGCGATGTGGCCAACGTCCTGACTTTC.